The next 11 T cell receptor beta chains were all read from a single sample in a study of T-cell reconstitution after alpha-beta-depleted transplantation in children. During its preparation, the TCRbeta library received unique molecular identifiers. TCRdb re-derived calls from the PCR reads in MiXCR, one entry per CDR3 protein. The sample carries hundreds of thousands of distinct CDR3 sequences, under 15% recorded once. The sequencing here drew on PBMCs, mostly from graft donor cells, taken 360 days after TCRalphabeta/CD19-depleted stem cell transplant. The receptors originated from a male patient aged 10 to 17 who had a stem cell transplant for acute myeloid leukemia, so the T cells may come from the graft donor.

This clonotype appeared a few times. CDR3 region: CASSNRGSETQYF. CDR3 in DNA: TGTGCCAGCAGTAACAGGGGTTCGGAGACCCAGTACTTC. V and J are TRBV12-3 or TRBV12-4 and TRBJ2-5; 7 bases match TRBD1. The CDR3 loop spans 13 amino acids. The V and J ends lost 5 bases and 5 bases, in that order; junction bases with no gene match: 5.

This clonotype was recorded a few times. The chain couples TRBV13 to TRBJ2-7; D remains unclear. Per the germline V gene, CDR1 is PRHDT and CDR2 is FYEKMQ (reference sequence). The CDR3 runs 12 residues. Deletions cut 2 bases from V and 6 bases from J, with 8 bases between. The CDR3, as DNA: TGTGCCAGCAGCTTACAGCGTCTCGAGCAGTACTTC. Translation: CASSLQRLEQYF.

Turning to this clonotype: This is likely a read error, given that the CDR3 carries no conserved phenylalanine or tryptophan at its end. It is unclear where the CDR3 begins or ends on the DNA, so no DNA is shown, and the CDR3 is as TCRdb lists it. V gene TRBV7-2 combines with J gene TRBJ2-7; the D call in the table, TRBD2, was not verified against the DNA. Germline values: CDR1 SGHTA, CDR2 FQGNSA. The CDR3 adds up to 13 amino acids, both ends counted. CDR3 sequence reads: CASSLVAGTSGRL.

J is TRBJ2-1 and V is TRBV29-1, with D perhaps matching TRBD2 (6 bases). This CDR3 is built from 16 residues. V lost 3 bases to trimming and J lost 0 bases, with 15 bases between them. Germline values: CDR1 SQVTM, CDR2 ANQGSEA. The CDR3 spells CSVEGISGSSYNEQFF. In DNA form, the CDR3 reads TGCAGCGTTGAGGGGATTAGCGGTAGCTCCTACAATGAGCAGTTCTTC.

The V and J genes are TRBV7-9 and TRBJ1-1; 12 positions agree with TRBD1. The V and J ends lost 2 bases and 5 bases, in that order; junction bases with no gene match: 15. Germline CDR1 and CDR2: SEHNR and FQNEAQ (reference sequence). This CDR3 region has 19 residues. CDR3 residues: CASSLYPPGQGAARTEAFF. DNA of the CDR3: TGTGCCAGCAGCTTATATCCCCCGGGACAGGGGGCAGCGAGAACTGAAGCTTTCTTT. Variable domain in full (rest from reference TRBV7-9 and TRBJ1-1): DTGVSQNPRHKITKRGQNVTFRCDPISEHNRLYWYRQTLGQGPEFLTYFQNEAQLEKSRLLSDRFSAERPKGSFSTLEIQRTEQGDSAMYLCASSLYPPGQGAARTEAFFGQGTRLTVV.

The chain carries TRBV5-1 and TRBJ2-1; the match to TRBD2 covers 7 bases. The CDR3 spans 15 residues. CDR1 is SGHRS, CDR2 YFSETQ, per germline. Trimming took 2 bases from V and 4 from J; bases not matched to a gene: 6. The CDR3: CASSFRLADYNEQFF. CDR3 nucleotide sequence: TGCGCCAGCAGCTTTCGGCTAGCGGATTACAATGAGCAGTTCTTC. The variable domain in full, completed from reference TRBV5-1 and TRBJ2-1, reads KAGVTQTPRYLIKTRGQQVTLSCSPISGHRSVSWYQQTPGQGLQFLFEYFSETQRNKGNFPGRFSGRQFSNSRSEMNVSTLELGDSALYLCASSFRLADYNEQFFGPGTRLTVL.

This clonotype was recorded a few times. The chain couples TRBV6-5 to TRBJ2-7; D might be TRBD1 (5 bases). CDR3 size: 13 residues. Germline V gene sequence: CDR1 MNHEY, CDR2 SVGAGI. V was trimmed by 0 bases and J by 4 bases, leaving 7 bases between them. As DNA, the CDR3 is TGTGCCAGCAGTTACTCGACAGTTTACGAGCAGTACTTC. As protein: CASSYSTVYEQYF.

The J gene is TRBJ2-5, the V gene TRBV11-2; TRBD2 aligns across 10 bases. V shed 4 bases and J 4 bases; nucleotides not matched to a gene: 15. Germline assignment: CDR1 SGHAT and CDR2 FQNNGV. The CDR3 extends over 18 amino acids. The CDR3 nucleotides are TGTGCCAGCAGCTCCCCCCCCCTAGCGGGAGTGGTGAGAGAGACCCAGTACTTC. Its translation is CASSSPPLAGVVRETQYF. Full variable domain (remainder filled in from reference TRBV11-2 and TRBJ2-5): EAGVAQSPRYKIIEKRQSVAFWCNPISGHATLYWYQQILGQGPKLLIQFQNNGVVDDSQLPKDRFSAERLKGVDSTLKIQPAKLEDSAVYLCASSSPPLAGVVRETQYFGPGTRLLVL.

The rearrangement joins TRBV25-1 to TRBJ1-4; the D is unclear. Germline CDR1 and CDR2: MGHDK and SYGVNS. V was cut by 7 bases and J by 0 bases, with 12 bases left in between. The CDR3 spans 15 residues. The CDR3 DNA reads as TGTGCCAGCAATCCCGGGGTTGCAACTAATGAAAAACTGTTTTTT. Translating it yields CASNPGVATNEKLFF.

As to this clonotype: This likely comes from a read error, as the CDR3 has no conserved phenylalanine or tryptophan at its end. It is unclear where the CDR3 begins or ends on the DNA, so no DNA is shown, and the CDR3 is as TCRdb lists it. This sequence joins TRBV5-8 and TRBJ2-7; TRBD2, the D gene given by the table, was not confirmed from the DNA. Per germline, CDR1 SGHTS and CDR2 YDEGEE. The length of the CDR3 is 17 amino acids, counting both ends. The CDR3 here is CASSLGGIVTLWGLAGI.

This clonotype was counted only a few times. The chain combines TRBV6-2 or TRBV6-3 with TRBJ2-1; D remains unclear. The ends were cut back, 5 bases at V and 8 bases at J, with 13 bases in the middle. Per germline, CDR1 MNHEY and CDR2 SVGEGT. The CDR3 loop spans 13 amino acids. The CDR3 sequence is CASSPQARDEQFF. CDR3 nucleotides: TGTGCCAGCAGTCCCCAGGCCCGCGATGAGCAGTTCTTC.